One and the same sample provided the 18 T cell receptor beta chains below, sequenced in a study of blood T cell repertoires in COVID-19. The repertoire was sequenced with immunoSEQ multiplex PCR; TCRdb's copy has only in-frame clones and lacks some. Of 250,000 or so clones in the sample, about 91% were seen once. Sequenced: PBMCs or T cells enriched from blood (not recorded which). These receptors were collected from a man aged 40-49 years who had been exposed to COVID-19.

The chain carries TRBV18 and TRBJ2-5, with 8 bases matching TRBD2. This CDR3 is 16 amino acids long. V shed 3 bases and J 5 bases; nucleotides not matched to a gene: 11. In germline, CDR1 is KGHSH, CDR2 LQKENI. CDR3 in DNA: TGTGCCAGCTCACCGGCGACGGGGGGGATCACGGAGACCCAGTACTTC. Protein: CASSPATGGITETQYF.

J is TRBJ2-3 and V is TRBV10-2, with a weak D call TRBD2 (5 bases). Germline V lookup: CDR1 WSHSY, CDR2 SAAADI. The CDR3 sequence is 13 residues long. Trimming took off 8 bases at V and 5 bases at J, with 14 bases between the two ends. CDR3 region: CASVGGLLDTQYF. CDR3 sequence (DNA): TGCGCCAGCGTTGGCGGGTTGTTAGATACGCAGTATTTT.

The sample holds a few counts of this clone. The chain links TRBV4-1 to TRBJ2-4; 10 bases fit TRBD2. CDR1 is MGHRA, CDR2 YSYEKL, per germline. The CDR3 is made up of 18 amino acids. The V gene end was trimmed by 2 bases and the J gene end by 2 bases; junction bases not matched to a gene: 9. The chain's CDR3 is CASSQYMLAGATKNIQYF. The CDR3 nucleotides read TGCGCCAGCAGCCAATACATGCTAGCGGGGGCTACCAAAAACATTCAGTACTTC.

CDR3 loop: CASSPHGTGFDEQYF. The CDR3, as DNA: TGTGCCAGCAGTCCCCATGGGACAGGGTTCGACGAGCAGTACTTC. V and J are TRBV27 and TRBJ2-7, with 9 bases lining up with TRBD1. Germline assignment: CDR1 MNHEY and CDR2 SMNVEV (reference sequence). V trimming: 5 bases; J trimming: 5 bases; junction bases outside the gene matches: 10. This CDR3 has 15 amino acids.

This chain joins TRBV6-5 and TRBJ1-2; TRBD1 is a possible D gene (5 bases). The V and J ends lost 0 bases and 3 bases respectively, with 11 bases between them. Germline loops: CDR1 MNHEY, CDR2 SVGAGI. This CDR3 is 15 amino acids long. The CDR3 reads CASSYSEGTDYGYTF. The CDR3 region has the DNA TGTGCCAGCAGTTACTCGGAGGGGACGGACTATGGCTACACCTTC.

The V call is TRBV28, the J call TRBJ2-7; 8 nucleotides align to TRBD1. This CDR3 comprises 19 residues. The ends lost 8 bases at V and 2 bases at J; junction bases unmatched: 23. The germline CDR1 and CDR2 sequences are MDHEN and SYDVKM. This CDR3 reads CASLPSPGQEILFTYEQYF. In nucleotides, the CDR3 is TGTGCCAGCCTACCTTCTCCGGGACAGGAGATACTATTCACCTACGAGCAGTACTTC.

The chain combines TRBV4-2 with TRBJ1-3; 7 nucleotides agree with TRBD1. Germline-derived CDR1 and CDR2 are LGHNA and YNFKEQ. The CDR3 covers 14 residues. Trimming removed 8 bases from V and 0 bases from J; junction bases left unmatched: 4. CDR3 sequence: CASGTAYSGNTIYF. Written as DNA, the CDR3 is TGTGCCAGCGGGACAGCATACTCTGGAAACACCATATATTTT.

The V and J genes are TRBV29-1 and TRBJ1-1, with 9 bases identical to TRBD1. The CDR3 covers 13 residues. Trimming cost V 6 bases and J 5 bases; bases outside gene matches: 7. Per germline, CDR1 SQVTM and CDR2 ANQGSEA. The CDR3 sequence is CSVGTGPGTEAFF. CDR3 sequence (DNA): TGCAGCGTGGGGACAGGGCCGGGAACTGAAGCTTTCTTT.

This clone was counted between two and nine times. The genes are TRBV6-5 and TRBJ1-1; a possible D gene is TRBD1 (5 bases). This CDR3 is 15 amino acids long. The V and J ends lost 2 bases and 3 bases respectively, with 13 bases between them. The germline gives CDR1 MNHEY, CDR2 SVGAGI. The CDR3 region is CASSYGWGGDTEAFF. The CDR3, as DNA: TGTGCCAGCAGTTACGGATGGGGGGGAGACACTGAAGCTTTCTTT.

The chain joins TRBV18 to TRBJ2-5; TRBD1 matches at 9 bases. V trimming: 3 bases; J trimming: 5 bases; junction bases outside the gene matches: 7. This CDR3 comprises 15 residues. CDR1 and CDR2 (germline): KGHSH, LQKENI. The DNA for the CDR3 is TGTGCCAGCTCACCGACAATCACAGGGGGCGAGACCCAGTACTTC. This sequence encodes CASSPTITGGETQYF.

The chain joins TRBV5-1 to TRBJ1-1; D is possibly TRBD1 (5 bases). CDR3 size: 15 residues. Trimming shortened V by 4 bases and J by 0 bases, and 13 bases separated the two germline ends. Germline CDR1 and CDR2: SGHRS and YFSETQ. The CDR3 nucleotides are TGCGCCAGCAGCCCGACCGGGGGGATGAACACTGAAGCTTTCTTT. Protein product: CASSPTGGMNTEAFF.

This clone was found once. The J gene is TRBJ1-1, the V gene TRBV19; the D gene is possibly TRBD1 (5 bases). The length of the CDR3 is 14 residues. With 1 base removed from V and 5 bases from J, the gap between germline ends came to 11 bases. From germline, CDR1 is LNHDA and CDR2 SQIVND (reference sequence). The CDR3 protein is CASSIGPRGTEAFF. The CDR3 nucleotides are TGTGCCAGTAGTATAGGACCCCGGGGGACTGAAGCTTTCTTT.

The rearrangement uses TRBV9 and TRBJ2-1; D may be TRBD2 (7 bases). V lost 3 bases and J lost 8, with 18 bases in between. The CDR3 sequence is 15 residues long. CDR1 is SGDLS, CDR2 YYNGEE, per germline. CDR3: CASSGGGARGDEQFF. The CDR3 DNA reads TGTGCCAGCAGCGGAGGGGGGGCGCGAGGGGATGAGCAGTTCTTC.

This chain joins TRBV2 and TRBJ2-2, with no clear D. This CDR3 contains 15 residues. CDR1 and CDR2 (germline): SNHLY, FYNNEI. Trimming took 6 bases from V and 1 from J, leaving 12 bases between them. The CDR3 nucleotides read TGTGCCAGCAGAGGCCAGTCAGGGAACACCGGGGAGCTGTTTTTT. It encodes CASRGQSGNTGELFF.

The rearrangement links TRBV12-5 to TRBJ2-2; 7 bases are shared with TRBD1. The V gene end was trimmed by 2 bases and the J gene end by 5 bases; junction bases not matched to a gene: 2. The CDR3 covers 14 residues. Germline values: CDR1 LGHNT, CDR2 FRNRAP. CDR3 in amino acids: CASGLNRGTGELFF. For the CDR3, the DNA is TGTGCTAGTGGTTTGAACAGGGGTACCGGGGAGCTGTTTTTT.

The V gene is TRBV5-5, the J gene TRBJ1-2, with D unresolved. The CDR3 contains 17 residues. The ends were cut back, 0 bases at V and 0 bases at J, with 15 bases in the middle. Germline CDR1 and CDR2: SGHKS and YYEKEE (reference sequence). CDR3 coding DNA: TGTGCCAGCAGCTTGGGGGGTTCGGGGAGAGCTAACTATGGCTACACCTTC. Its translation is CASSLGGSGRANYGYTF.

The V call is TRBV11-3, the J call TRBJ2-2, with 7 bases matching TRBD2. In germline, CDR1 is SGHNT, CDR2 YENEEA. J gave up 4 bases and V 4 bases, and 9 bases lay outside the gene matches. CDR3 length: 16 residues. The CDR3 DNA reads TGTGCCAGCAGCTCCCCCCGGTTAGCGGGCACCGGGGAGCTGTTTTTT. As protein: CASSSPRLAGTGELFF.

CDR3 loop: CASSPRDSQTYEQYF. For the CDR3, the DNA is TGTGCCAGCAGTCCCCGGGACAGTCAAACCTACGAGCAGTACTTC. V gene TRBV6-5 combines with J gene TRBJ2-7; 7 nucleotides match TRBD1. This CDR3 region has 15 residues. CDR1 MNHEY and CDR2 SVGAGI come from the germline V gene. V gave up 5 bases and J gave up 2 bases; unmatched junction bases: 9.